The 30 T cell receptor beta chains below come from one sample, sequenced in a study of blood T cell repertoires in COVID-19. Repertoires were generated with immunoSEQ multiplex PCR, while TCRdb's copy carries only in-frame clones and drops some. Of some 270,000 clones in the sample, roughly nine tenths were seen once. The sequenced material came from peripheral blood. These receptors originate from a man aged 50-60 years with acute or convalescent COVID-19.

CDR3 region: CASSYSGTGRLEQFF. CDR3 DNA: TGTGCCAGCAGTTACTCCGGGACTGGGAGACTTGAGCAGTTCTTC. This chain joins TRBV6-5 and TRBJ2-1; D may be TRBD2 (6 bases). V shed 0 bases and J shed 9 bases, with 15 bases lying between them. The CDR3 runs 15 residues. Germline V gives CDR1 MNHEY, CDR2 SVGAGI.

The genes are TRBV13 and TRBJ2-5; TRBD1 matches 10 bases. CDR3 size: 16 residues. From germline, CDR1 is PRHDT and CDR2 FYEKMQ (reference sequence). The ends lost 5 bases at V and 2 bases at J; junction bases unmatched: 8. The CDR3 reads CASSNLGDRGQETQYF. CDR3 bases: TGTGCCAGCAGCAACTTGGGGGACAGGGGTCAAGAGACCCAGTACTTC.

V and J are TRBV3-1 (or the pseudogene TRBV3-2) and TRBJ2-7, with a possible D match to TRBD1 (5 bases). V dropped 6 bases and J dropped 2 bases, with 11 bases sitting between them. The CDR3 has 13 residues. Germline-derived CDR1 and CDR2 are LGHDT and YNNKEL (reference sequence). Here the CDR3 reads CASSRQPPYEQYF. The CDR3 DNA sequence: TGTGCCAGCAGTCGACAGCCACCCTACGAGCAGTACTTC.

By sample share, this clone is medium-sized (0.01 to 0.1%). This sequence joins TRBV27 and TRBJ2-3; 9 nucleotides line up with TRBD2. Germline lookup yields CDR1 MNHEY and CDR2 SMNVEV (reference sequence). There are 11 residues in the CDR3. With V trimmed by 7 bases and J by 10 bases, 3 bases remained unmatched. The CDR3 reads CASTGLAAQYF. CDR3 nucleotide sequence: TGTGCCAGCACGGGACTAGCCGCGCAGTATTTT.

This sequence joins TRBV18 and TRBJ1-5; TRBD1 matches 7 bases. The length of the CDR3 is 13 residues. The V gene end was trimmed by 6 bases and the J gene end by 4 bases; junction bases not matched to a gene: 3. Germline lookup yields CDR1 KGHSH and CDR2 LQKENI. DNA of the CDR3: TGTGCCAGCTCTGACAGGGAAAATCAGCCCCAGCATTTT. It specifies CASSDRENQPQHF.

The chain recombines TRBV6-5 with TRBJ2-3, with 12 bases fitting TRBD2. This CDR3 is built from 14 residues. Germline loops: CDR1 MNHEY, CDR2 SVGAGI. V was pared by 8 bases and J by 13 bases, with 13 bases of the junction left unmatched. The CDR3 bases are TGTGCCAGCGGTACTAGCGGGGGGCTCACCCCGGAGTATTTT. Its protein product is CASGTSGGLTPEYF.

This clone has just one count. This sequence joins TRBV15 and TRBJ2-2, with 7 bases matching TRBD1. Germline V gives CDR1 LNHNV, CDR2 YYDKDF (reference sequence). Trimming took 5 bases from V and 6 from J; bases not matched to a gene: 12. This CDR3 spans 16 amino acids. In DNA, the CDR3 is TGTGCCACCAGCGGCCGGGACAGAAGGCGGGCCGGGGAGCTGTTTTTT. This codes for CATSGRDRRRAGELFF.

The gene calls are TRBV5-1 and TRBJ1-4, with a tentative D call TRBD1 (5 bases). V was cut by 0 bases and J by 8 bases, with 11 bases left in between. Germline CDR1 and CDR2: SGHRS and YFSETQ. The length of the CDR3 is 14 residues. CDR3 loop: CASSLVGVGEKLFF. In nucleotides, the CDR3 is TGCGCCAGCAGCTTGGTAGGGGTAGGGGAAAAACTGTTTTTT.

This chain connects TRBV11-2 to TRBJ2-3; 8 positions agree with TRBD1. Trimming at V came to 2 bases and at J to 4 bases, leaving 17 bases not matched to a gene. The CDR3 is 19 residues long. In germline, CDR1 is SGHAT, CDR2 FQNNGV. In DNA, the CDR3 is TGTGCCAGCAGCTTACTCGTGTCAGGGGGCATGTACGGGGCAGATACGCAGTATTTT. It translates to CASSLLVSGGMYGADTQYF. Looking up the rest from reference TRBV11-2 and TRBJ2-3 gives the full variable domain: EAGVAQSPRYKIIEKRQSVAFWCNPISGHATLYWYQQILGQGPKLLIQFQNNGVVDDSQLPKDRFSAERLKGVDSTLKIQPAKLEDSAVYLCASSLLVSGGMYGADTQYFGPGTRLTVL.

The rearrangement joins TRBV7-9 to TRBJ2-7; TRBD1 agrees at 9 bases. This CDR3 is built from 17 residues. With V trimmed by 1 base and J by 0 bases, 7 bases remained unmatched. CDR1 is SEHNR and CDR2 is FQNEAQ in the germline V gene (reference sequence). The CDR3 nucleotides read TGTGCCAGCAGCTTAGAGCCCGGACAGGGGTACTCCTACGAGCAGTACTTC. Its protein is CASSLEPGQGYSYEQYF.

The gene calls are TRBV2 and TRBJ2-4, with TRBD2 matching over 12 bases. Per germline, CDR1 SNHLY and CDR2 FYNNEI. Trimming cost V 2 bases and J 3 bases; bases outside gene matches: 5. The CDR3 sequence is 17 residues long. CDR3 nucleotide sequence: TGTGCCAGCAGTGAACTAGCGGGGGGGCTGGGCAAAAACATTCAGTACTTC. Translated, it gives CASSELAGGLGKNIQYF. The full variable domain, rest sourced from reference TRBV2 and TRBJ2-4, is EPEVTQTPSHQVTQMGQEVILRCVPISNHLYFYWYRQILGQKVEFLVSFYNNEISEKSEIFDDQFSVERPDGSNFTLKIRSTKLEDSAMYFCASSELAGGLGKNIQYFGAGTRLSVL.

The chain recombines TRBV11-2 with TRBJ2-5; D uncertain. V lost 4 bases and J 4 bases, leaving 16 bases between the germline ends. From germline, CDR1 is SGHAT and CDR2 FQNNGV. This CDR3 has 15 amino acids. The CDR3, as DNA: TGTGCCAGCAGCTCAACCTTACTAAGGCTAGAGACCCAGTACTTC. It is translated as CASSSTLLRLETQYF.

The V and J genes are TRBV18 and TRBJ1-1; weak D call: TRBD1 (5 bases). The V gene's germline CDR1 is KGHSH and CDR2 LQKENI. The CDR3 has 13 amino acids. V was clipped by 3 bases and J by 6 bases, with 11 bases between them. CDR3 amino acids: CASSPSGGSEAFF. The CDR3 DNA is TGTGCCAGCTCACCGTCCGGGGGGTCTGAAGCTTTCTTT.

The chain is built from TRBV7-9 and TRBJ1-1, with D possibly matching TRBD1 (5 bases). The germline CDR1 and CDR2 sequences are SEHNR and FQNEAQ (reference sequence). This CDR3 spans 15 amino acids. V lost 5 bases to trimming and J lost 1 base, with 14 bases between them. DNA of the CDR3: TGTGCCAGCAGCCCCAGGGCAGTACAGAACACTGAAGCTTTCTTT. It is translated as CASSPRAVQNTEAFF.

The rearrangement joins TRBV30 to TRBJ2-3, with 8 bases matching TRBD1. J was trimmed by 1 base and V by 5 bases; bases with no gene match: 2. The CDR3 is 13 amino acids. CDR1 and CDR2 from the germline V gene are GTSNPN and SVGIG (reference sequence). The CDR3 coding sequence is TGTGCCTGGGCGACAGGGGGCACAGATACGCAGTATTTT. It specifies CAWATGGTDTQYF.

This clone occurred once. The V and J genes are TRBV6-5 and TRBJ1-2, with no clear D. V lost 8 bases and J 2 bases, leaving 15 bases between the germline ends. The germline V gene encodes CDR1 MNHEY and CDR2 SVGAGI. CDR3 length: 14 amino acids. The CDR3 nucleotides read TGTGCCAGCGGCGGTAATGGGTGGAACTATGGCTACACCTTC. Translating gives CASGGNGWNYGYTF.

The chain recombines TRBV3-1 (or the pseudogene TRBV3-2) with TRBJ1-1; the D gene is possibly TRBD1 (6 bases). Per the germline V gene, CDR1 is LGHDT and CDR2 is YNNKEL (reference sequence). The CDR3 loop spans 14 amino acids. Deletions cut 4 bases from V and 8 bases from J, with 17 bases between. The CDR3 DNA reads TGTGCCAGCAGCCCCAGGGGACGGAAGTTGGAAGCTTTCTTT. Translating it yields CASSPRGRKLEAFF.

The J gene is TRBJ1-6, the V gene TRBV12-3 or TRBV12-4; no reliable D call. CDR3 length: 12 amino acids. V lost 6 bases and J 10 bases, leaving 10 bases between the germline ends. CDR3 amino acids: CASSLTQSPLHF. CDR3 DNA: TGTGCCAGCAGCCTAACCCAATCACCCCTCCACTTT.

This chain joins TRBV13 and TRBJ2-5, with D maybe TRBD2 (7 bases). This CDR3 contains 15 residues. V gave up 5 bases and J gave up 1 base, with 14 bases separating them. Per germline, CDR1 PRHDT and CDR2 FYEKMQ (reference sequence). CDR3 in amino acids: CASSVAGALQETQYF. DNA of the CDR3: TGTGCCAGCAGCGTGGCGGGGGCTCTCCAAGAGACCCAGTACTTC.

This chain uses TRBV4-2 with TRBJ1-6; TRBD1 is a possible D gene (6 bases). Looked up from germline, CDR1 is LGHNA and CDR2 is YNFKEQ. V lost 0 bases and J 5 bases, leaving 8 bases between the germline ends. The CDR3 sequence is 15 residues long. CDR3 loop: CASSQEYRDNSPLHF. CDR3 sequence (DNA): TGTGCCAGCAGCCAAGAGTACAGGGATAATTCACCCCTCCACTTT.

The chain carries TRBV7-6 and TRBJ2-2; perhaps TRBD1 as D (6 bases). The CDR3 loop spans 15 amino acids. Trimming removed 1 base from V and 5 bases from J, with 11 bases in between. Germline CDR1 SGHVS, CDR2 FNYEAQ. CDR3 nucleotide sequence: TGTGCCAGCAGCTTAGGCTCAGGGGCAACCGGGGAGCTGTTTTTT. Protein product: CASSLGSGATGELFF.

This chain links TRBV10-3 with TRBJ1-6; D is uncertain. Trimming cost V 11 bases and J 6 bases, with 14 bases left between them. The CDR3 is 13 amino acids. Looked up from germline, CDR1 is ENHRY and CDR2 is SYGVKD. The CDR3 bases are TGTGCCGGGAGGGAGGGTTTTAATTCACCCCTCCACTTT. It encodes CAGREGFNSPLHF.

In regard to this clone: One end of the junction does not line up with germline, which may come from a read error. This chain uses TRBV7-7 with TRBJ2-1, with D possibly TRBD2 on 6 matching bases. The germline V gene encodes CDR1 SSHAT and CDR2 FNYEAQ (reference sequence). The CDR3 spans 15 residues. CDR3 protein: CASSLALGGADEQFF. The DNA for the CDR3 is TGTGCTAGCAGCTTAGCCCTCGGGGGTGCGGATGAGCAGTTCTTC.

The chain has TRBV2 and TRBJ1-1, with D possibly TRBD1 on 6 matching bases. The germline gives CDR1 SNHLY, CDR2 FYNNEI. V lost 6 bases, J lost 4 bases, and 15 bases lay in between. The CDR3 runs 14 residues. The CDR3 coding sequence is TGTGCCAGCAGGCTACAGGGCGATAGCACTGAAGCTTTCTTT. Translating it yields CASRLQGDSTEAFF.

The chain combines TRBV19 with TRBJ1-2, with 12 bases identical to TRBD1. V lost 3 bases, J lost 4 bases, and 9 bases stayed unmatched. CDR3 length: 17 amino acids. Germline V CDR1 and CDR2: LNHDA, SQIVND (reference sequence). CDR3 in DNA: TGTGCCAGTAGTATTCTCCGGGACAGGGGGCCTGTCTATGGCTACACCTTC. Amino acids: CASSILRDRGPVYGYTF.

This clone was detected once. The CDR3 loop is CASSDPSTDQPQHF. CDR3 bases: TGTGCCAGCAGTGATCCATCGACAGATCAGCCCCAGCATTTT. The chain carries TRBV25-1 and TRBJ1-5; possible D gene TRBD1, 5 bases. The CDR3 extends over 14 amino acids. Per the germline V gene, CDR1 is MGHDK and CDR2 is SYGVNS. V was clipped by 3 bases and J by 5 bases, with 11 bases between them.

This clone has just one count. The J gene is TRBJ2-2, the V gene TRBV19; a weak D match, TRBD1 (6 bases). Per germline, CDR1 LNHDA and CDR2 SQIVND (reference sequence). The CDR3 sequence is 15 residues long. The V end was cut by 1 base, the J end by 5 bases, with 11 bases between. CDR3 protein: CASSIVGTLTGELFF. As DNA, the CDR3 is TGTGCCAGTAGTATAGTGGGGACACTTACCGGGGAGCTGTTTTTT.

In nucleotides, the CDR3 is TGTGCCAGTAGTAGCAATAGCGGGGGGCAATCCTACGAGCAGTACTTC. Its protein is CASSSNSGGQSYEQYF. The V and J genes are TRBV19 and TRBJ2-7, with 10 positions matching TRBD2. CDR1 and CDR2 from the germline V gene are LNHDA and SQIVND (reference sequence). The CDR3 totals 16 residues. With V trimmed by 4 bases and J by 1 base, 7 bases remained unmatched.

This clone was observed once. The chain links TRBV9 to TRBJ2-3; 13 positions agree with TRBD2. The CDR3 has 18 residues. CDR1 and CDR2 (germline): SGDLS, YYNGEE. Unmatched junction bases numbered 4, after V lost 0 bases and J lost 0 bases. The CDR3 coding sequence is TGTGCCAGCAGCGTAGATAGACTAGCGGGGGGTAGCACAGATACGCAGTATTTT. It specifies CASSVDRLAGGSTDTQYF.

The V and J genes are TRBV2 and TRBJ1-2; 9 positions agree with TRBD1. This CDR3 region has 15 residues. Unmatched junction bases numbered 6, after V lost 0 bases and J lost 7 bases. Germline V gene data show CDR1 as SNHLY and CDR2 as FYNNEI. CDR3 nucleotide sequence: TGTGCCAGCAGTGAAGCCTTACAGGGGGCGGCTGGCTACACCTTC. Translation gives CASSEALQGAAGYTF.